Below, one T cell receptor (beta chain) is given with its context. The junction departs from germline at one end; a sequencing error may be responsible. The data are from a study of blood T cells in healthy people across ages. A sample-barcoded 5' primer and a J-beta primer mix were used in a second PCR of about 7 to 12 cycles. TCRdb re-called the 5' RACE reads with MiXCR, one entry per CDR3 protein. The sample has about 560,000 distinct CDR3 sequences; about 29% are singletons. CDR1 is DFQATT, CDR2 SNEGSKA, per germline (reference sequence). CDR3 length: 15 amino acids. This sample was shared with a second study, whose subject was T cells of mothers and their children. That source notes: A few healthy Caucasian mothers, along with their six children, were the donors. Thymic selection molds TCR recombination output in a comparable way in related and unrelated pairs. The overlap seen between related mothers and children slightly exceeded that of unrelated pairs, though not significantly.

The rearrangement links TRBV20-1 to TRBJ2-1; D may be TRBD1 or TRBD2 (5 bases each). The material sequenced was blood. This sequence was found in a boy aged 2 to 10 in good health. CDR3 amino acids: CGAGELGVAYNEQFF. CDR3 DNA sequence: TGCGGTGCTGGAGAATTGGGGGTTGCTTACAATGAGCAGTTCTTC.